The next 14 T cell receptor beta chains were all read from a single sample in a study of human T cells and chemical hapten exposure. Specified time point: pre-sensitization, week 0. As to treatment: therapeutic diphenylcyclopropenone sensitization with weekly scalp DPC. MiXCR, applied by TCRdb to the RACE reads, yields one record per CDR3 protein. The repertoire consists of about 300,000 distinct CDR3 sequences, with 4.5% to 7% occurring once and the leading ten covering under 9.5%. The sequencing used whole blood, collected in connection with sensitization to the hapten diphenylcyclopropenone (DPC). These receptors were collected from a woman aged 18-29 years with alopecia areata. Some clones in this sample may be carry-over from other donors' samples.

In its sample, this clonotype was seen a few times. V and J are TRBV18 and TRBJ1-1; no clear D. Germline V gives CDR1 KGHSH, CDR2 LQKENI. The CDR3 contains 19 residues. Trimming removed 6 bases from V and 3 bases from J, with 29 bases in between. CDR3 loop: CASSSDTPLFPRGDTEAFF. In nucleotides, the CDR3 is TGTGCCAGCTCCTCCGATACACCCCTATTCCCCCGAGGCGACACTGAAGCTTTCTTT. Full variable domain (missing parts from reference TRBV18 and TRBJ1-1): NAGVMQNPRHLVRRRGQEARLRCSPMKGHSHVYWYRQLPEEGLKFMVYLQKENIIDESGMPKERFSAEFPKEGPSILRIQQVVRGDSAAYFCASSSDTPLFPRGDTEAFFGQGTRLTVV.

This clonotype has just a few counts. This chain joins TRBV29-1 and TRBJ2-1; D perhaps matches TRBD1 (6 bases). CDR3 size: 12 residues. Trimming left V 7 bases short and J 13 bases short, with 20 bases between. Germline V CDR1 and CDR2: SQVTM, ANQGSEA. CDR3 amino acids: CSAQPDSRPQFF. Here the CDR3 DNA reads TGCAGCGCTCAACCGGACAGCCGCCCACAGTTCTTC.

In its sample, this clonotype was seen many times. The chain uses TRBV27 and TRBJ1-2; 10 positions agree with TRBD1. Germline V CDR1 and CDR2: MNHEY, SMNVEV (reference sequence). This CDR3 region has 17 residues. The V segment lost 6 bases and the J segment 2 bases; nucleotides outside the gene matches: 12. CDR3 in DNA: TGTGCCAGCAGGCTCACCGGGACAGGGGTTTTCAACTATGGCTACACCTTC. This gives the protein CASRLTGTGVFNYGYTF.

The sample holds many counts of this clonotype. The chain joins TRBV4-1 to TRBJ2-5; TRBD2 matches at 9 bases. The CDR3 loop spans 16 amino acids. Germline CDR1 and CDR2: MGHRA and YSYEKL. Losses at the gene ends were 1 base for V and 0 bases for J; bases not matched to a gene: 3. This CDR3 reads CASSQAIAGDQETQYF. CDR3 DNA: TGCGCCAGCAGCCAAGCGATAGCGGGGGACCAAGAGACCCAGTACTTC.

This clonotype was counted at least ten times. The V call is TRBV10-3, the J call TRBJ1-1, with D maybe TRBD1 (6 bases). The CDR3 totals 13 residues. CDR1 and CDR2 (germline): ENHRY, SYGVKD. Trimming cost V 7 bases and J 5 bases, with 14 bases left between them. In nucleotides, the CDR3 is TGTGCCATCAAAGAGGGGGAGTGGACTGAAGCTTTCTTT. It translates to CAIKEGEWTEAFF.

This clonotype was detected ten times or more. The chain couples TRBV4-3 to TRBJ2-1; the match to TRBD2 covers 9 bases. The J segment lost 8 bases and the V segment lost 4 bases, leaving 12 bases of the junction unmatched. This CDR3 region has 16 residues. CDR1 is LGHNA and CDR2 is YSLEER in the germline V gene. The CDR3 DNA follows: TGCGCCAGCAGCCGATCCGCGGGGGGGCCGAGCGATGAGCAGTTCTTC. Protein sequence: CASSRSAGGPSDEQFF.

This clonotype was detected only a few times. The rearrangement joins TRBV10-2 to TRBJ2-7, with D perhaps matching TRBD1 or TRBD2 (5 bases each). The germline gives CDR1 WSHSY, CDR2 SAAADI. Trimming left V 0 bases short and J 2 bases short, with 14 bases between. This CDR3 is 16 amino acids long. This chain's CDR3 is CASSESSGRLPYEQYF. CDR3 coding DNA: TGCGCCAGCAGTGAGTCGTCGGGGCGCCTGCCCTACGAGCAGTACTTC.

V is TRBV6-5 and J is TRBJ1-1, with D maybe TRBD1 (5 bases). The CDR3 has 13 residues. Germline V gene sequence: CDR1 MNHEY, CDR2 SVGAGI. Trimming removed 11 bases from V and 7 bases from J, with 20 bases in between. CDR3 residues: CAAARRGVDEAFF. CDR3 sequence (DNA): TGTGCCGCAGCCCGAAGGGGAGTTGATGAAGCTTTCTTT.

This clonotype was picked up a small number of times. The V and J genes are TRBV12-3 or TRBV12-4 and TRBJ2-1, with TRBD1 matching over 10 bases. The junction had 5 bases not matched to a gene; V was cut back by 6 bases and J by 3 bases. The CDR3 has 15 residues. The CDR3 DNA sequence: TGTGCCAGCAGACCGGGACAGGGGTACTACAATGAGCAGTTCTTC. The encoded protein is CASRPGQGYYNEQFF.

V and J are TRBV9 and TRBJ1-5; possible D gene TRBD1, 5 bases. In germline, CDR1 is SGDLS, CDR2 YYNGEE. CDR3 size: 12 residues. Trimming cost V 7 bases and J 7 bases, with 12 bases left between them. The CDR3 reads CASGDEGQPQHF. Written as DNA, the CDR3 is TGTGCCAGCGGGGACGAGGGACAGCCCCAGCATTTT. The variable domain in full, with the rest retrieved from reference TRBV9 and TRBJ1-5, is DSGVTQTPKHLITATGQRVTLRCSPRSGDLSVYWYQQSLDQGLQFLIQYYNGEERAKGNILERFSAQQFPDLHSELNLSSLELGDSALYFCASGDEGQPQHFGDGTRLSIL.

This clonotype has a handful of counts. The chain carries TRBV9 and TRBJ1-6; 7 bases agree with TRBD1. After removal of 2 bases from V and 6 bases from J, the junction contained 2 bases not matched to a gene. Germline V gives CDR1 SGDLS, CDR2 YYNGEE. This CDR3 contains 14 residues. The CDR3 region has the DNA TGTGCCAGCAGCGTCCGGGACAGTAATTCACCCCTCCACTTT. Translating gives CASSVRDSNSPLHF. The full variable domain, with the rest looked up from reference TRBV9 and TRBJ1-6, is DSGVTQTPKHLITATGQRVTLRCSPRSGDLSVYWYQQSLDQGLQFLIQYYNGEERAKGNILERFSAQQFPDLHSELNLSSLELGDSALYFCASSVRDSNSPLHFGNGTRLTVT.

This chain joins TRBV27 and TRBJ1-2; possibly TRBD1 for D (5 bases). Germline CDR1 reads MNHEY; CDR2 reads SMNVEV (reference sequence). The V gene lost 0 bases and the J gene lost 2 bases, with 7 bases spanning the gap. The CDR3 spans 14 residues. DNA for the CDR3: TGTGCCAGCAGTTTATCGGCAGGGAACTATGGCTACACCTTC. It is translated as CASSLSAGNYGYTF.

The chain carries TRBV7-6 and TRBJ2-6, with D tentatively TRBD1 (5 bases). CDR1 is SGHVS, CDR2 FNYEAQ, per germline. CDR3 length: 16 amino acids. The germline V and J ends were trimmed by 5 bases and 1 base, with 12 bases remaining between them. CDR3 protein: CASSLGQSSGANVLTF. The CDR3 DNA sequence: TGTGCCAGCAGCCTTGGACAAAGTTCTGGGGCCAACGTCCTGACTTTC.

This clonotype was detected ten times or more. The V call is TRBV5-6, the J call TRBJ2-6; D is ambiguous. The CDR3 sequence is 14 residues long. Deletions cut 2 bases from V and 4 bases from J, with 7 bases between. CDR1 and CDR2 (germline): SGHDT, YYEEEE. CDR3 sequence: CASSFRPGANVLTF. CDR3 in DNA: TGTGCCAGCAGCTTTCGGCCCGGGGCCAACGTCCTGACTTTC. Filled out from reference TRBV5-6 and TRBJ2-6, the complete variable domain reads DAGVTQSPTHLIKTRGQQVTLRCSPKSGHDTVSWYQQALGQGPQFIFQYYEEEERQRGNFPDRFSGHQFPNYSSELNVNALLLGDSALYLCASSFRPGANVLTFGAGSRLTVL.